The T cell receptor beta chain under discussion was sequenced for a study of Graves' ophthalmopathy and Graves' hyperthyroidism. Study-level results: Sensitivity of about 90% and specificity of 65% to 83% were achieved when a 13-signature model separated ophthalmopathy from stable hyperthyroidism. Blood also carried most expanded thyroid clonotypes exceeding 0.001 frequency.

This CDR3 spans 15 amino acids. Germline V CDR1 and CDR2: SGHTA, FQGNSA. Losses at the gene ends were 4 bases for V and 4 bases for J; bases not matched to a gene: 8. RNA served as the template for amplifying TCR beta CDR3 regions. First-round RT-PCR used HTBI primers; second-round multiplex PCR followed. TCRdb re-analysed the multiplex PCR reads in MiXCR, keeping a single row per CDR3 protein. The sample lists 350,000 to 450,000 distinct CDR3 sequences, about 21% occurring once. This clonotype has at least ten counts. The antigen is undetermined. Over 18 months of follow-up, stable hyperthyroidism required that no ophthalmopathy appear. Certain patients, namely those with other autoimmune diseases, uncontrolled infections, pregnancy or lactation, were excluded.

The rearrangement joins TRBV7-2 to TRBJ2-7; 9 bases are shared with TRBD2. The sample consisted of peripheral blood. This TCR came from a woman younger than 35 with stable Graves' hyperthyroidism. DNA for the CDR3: TGTGCCAGCAGCTCGCAGACTAGCGGATATTACGAGCAGTACTTC. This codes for CASSSQTSGYYEQYF.